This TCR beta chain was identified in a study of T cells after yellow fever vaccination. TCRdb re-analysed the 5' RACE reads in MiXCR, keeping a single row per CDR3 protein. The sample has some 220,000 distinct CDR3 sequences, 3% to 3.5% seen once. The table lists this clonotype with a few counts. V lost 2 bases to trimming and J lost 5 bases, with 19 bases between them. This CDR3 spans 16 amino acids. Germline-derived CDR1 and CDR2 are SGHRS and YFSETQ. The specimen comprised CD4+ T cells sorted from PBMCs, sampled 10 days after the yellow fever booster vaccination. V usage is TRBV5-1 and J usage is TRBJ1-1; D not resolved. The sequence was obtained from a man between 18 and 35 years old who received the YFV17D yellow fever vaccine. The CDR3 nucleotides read TGCGCCAGCAGCTTTTTTGCCTCGGAAGGTGGGACTGAAGCTTTCTTT. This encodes CASSFFASEGGTEAFF.